The T cell receptor beta chain described here comes from a study of molecular identifiers for immune sequencing clone quantification. The germline V gene has CDR1 SNHLY and CDR2 FYNNEI. This CDR3 comprises 15 residues. Trimming removed 4 bases from V and 5 bases from J; junction bases left unmatched: 8. TCRdb reprocessed the PCR reads via MiXCR and lists one record per CDR3 protein. The table includes about 640,000 distinct CDR3 sequences, about 20% detected once. Sequenced: naive CD8+ T cells from blood, with Jurkat cell RNA spiked in. The subset is: FACS-sorted CD8+CD4-CCR7+CD45RA+ naive T cells. This chain uses TRBV2 with TRBJ1-5, with 7 bases aligning to TRBD1. The origin of this receptor is a human donor in good health. Some libraries in this study had Jurkat cell RNA spiked in. The chain's CDR3 is CASSGQGGRYQPQHF. CDR3 nucleotides: TGTGCCAGCAGTGGACAGGGTGGGCGTTATCAGCCCCAGCATTTT.